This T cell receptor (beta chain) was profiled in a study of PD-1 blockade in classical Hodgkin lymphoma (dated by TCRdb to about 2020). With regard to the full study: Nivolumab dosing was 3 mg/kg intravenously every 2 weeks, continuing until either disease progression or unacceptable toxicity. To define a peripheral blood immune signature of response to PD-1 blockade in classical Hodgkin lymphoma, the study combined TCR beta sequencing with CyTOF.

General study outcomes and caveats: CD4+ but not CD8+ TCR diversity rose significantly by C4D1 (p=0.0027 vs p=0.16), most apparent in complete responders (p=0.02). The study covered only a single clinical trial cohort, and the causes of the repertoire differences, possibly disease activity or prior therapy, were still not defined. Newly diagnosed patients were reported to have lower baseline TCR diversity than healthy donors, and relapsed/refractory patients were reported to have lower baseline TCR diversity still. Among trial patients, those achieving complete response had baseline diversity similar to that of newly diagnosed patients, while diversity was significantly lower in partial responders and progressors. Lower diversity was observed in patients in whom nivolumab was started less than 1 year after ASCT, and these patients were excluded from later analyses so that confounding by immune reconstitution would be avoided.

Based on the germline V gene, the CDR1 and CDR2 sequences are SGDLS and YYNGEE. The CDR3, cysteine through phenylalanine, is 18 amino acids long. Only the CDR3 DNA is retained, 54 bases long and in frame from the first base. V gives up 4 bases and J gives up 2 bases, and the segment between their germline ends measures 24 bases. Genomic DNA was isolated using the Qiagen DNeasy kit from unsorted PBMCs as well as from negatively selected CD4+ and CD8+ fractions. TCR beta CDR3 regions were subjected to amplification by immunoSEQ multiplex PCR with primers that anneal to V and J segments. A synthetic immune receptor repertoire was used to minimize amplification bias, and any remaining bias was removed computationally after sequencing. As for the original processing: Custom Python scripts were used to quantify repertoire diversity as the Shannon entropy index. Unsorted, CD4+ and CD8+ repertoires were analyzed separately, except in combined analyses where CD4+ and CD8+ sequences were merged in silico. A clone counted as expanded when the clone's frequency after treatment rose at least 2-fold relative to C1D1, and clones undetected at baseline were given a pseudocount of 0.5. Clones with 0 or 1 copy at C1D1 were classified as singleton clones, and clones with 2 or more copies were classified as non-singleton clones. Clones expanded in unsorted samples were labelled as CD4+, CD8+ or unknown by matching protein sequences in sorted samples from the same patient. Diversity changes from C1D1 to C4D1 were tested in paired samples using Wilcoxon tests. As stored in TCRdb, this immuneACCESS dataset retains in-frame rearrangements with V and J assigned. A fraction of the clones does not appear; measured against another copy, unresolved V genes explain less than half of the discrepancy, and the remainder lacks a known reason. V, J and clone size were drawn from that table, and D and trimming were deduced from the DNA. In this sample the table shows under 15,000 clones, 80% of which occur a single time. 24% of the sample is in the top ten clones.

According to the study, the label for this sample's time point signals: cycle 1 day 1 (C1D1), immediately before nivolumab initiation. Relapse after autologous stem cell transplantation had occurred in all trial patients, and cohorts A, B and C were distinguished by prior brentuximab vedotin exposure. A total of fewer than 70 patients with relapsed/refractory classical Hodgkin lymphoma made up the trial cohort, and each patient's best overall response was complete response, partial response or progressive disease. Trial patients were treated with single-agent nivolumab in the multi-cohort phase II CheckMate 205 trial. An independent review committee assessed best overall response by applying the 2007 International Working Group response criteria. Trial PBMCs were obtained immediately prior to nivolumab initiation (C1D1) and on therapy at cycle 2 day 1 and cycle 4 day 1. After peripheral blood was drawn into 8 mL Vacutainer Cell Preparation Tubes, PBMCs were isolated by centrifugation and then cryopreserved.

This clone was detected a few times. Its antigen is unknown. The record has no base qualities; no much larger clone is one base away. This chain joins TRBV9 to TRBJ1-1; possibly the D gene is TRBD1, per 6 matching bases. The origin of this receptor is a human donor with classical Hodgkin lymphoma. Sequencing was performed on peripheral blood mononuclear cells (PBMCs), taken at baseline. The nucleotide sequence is TGTGCCAGCAGCCCCCCGAGGGGACAAAGCATGATAAACACTGAAGCTTTCTTT. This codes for CASSPPRGQSMINTEAFF.